This T cell receptor (beta chain) was captured by sequencing in a study of shared T cell receptors in the human thymus. This clone came up once. Assay: immunoSEQ multiplex PCR; the TCRdb copy retains only in-frame clones and omits some. Of roughly 700,000 clones detected, approximately 87% appear once; the ten largest clones hold approximately 0.01%. The same data also contributed to another study, on human thymus T cells. In that study: Those donating were healthy Finnish infants in corrective surgery for congenital heart defects. Resected material from corrective heart surgery provided the thymus tissue analysed. Thymic and blood repertoires appeared to carry a bias in their V and J gene usage. Related studies noted strongly shared thymic repertoires across unrelated people.

Sequences were obtained from thymocytes. The clonotype was recovered from a boy under three years old with a congenital heart defect.

The DNA for the CDR3 is TGCGCCAGCAGCCAAGACAGGGGGCATGGGAGCAATCAGCCCCAGCATTTT. Amino acids: CASSQDRGHGSNQPQHF. This sequence joins TRBV4-3 and TRBJ1-5, with 8 positions matching TRBD1. The V gene's germline CDR1 is LGHNA and CDR2 YSLEER. This CDR3 has 17 amino acids. V was clipped by 0 bases and J by 1 base; unmatched bases: 5.